The TCR beta chain described here comes from a study of identical twins (dated by TCRdb to between 2015 and 2016). For the study in its entirety: To test whether fetal clonotypes persist, this study deep-sequenced TCR alpha and beta repertoires from monozygotic twins, from unrelated adults of various ages, and from cord blood. To rule out contamination, the twin experiments were replicated at different times with different library preparation protocols. What the research found in general, with its limitations: Fewer insertions were carried by abundant cord blood beta clonotypes, a similar but weaker trend appeared in young adult naive repertoires, and no such trend appeared in memory repertoires. Compared with coincidental sharing between unrelated individuals, out-of-frame TCR alpha sequences shared between twins showed an excess of sequences with low generation probability. In monozygotic twins, out-of-frame TCR alpha sharing was systematically underestimated by recombination models, although the models agreed with sharing between unrelated individuals. In beta out-of-frame sequences, excess twin sharing was weaker, because having fewer shared sequences lowered the signal-to-noise ratio. Because the same donors could not be followed over many years, conclusions were based on cross-sectional statistical analysis. Zero-insertion analyses could be partly confounded by invariant T cells such as MAIT and iNKT, although diverse VJ usage argued against such confounding for most clonotypes.

Only healthy Caucasian donors were included. Three pairs of female monozygotic twins, all aged about 18 to 29 years, made up the twin cohort. CD4+ and CD8+ T cell populations were isolated with positive isolation kits from Invitrogen. Libraries came from 5' RACE. This sample was sequenced with an Illumina HiSeq 2000. Template switching added a universal primer binding site, and the final cDNA carried a unique molecular identifier that allowed TCR cDNA molecules to be counted accurately. First-strand cDNA for TCR alpha and beta chains was synthesized from specific primers in the conserved constant-segment region. Each cDNA library was double barcoded, with a SMART-Mk sample barcode plus Illumina barcodes, to control for contamination. TruSeq adapter sequences along with Illumina sample barcodes were introduced in two successive PCR steps. The Illumina HiSeq platform was used with custom primers to sequence TCR alpha and beta cDNA libraries. From the authors' description of their analysis: Unique molecular identifiers were extracted from raw reads with MiGEC, and CDR3 positions were determined with MiXCR. Recombination models were inferred per individual with the repgenHMM and IGoR tools using an EM algorithm. The analysis of shared clonotypes was done with the tcR package in R, with sharing normalized by the product of cloneset sizes. To study raw recombination without the effects of thymic and clonal selection, out-of-frame nonproductive sequences were analyzed. In-frame beta chains were kept once TCRdb had trimmed the public reads at Q25 with fastp and called clones with MiXCR. Identical CDR3 protein sequences are pooled into one entry, listed with their most common genes and DNA. The authors' filters were not applied to this entry. This sample has some 460,000 distinct CDR3 sequences in its table, and about 14% of those were observed once. The top ten constitute about 0.54% of the sample.

This clonotype was seen only a few times. Its binding antigen is unknown. One base away there is no much larger clone; base qualities are not given. The junction shows trimming of 5 bases on V and 4 bases on J, plus 15 bases between the germline ends. Spanning cysteine to phenylalanine, the CDR3 consists of 14 amino acids. Of all the DNA, just the CDR3 is kept, 42 bases in frame from base 1. For CDR1 and CDR2, the germline V gene lists SGHTA and FQGNSA. The same sample was also used in a study of yellow fever vaccine responses in identical twins. According to the second study: According to the authors, in identical twins the way T cells responded to vaccination appeared partly convergent and partly personalized. Focusing on identical twins, the study followed the T cell clones that responded to the vaccine, and did so with precision.

This TCR was recovered from a woman under 30 in good health. The specimen sequenced was CD4+ T cells sorted from blood. Here the chain combines TRBV7-2 and TRBJ2-7; the D call is possibly TRBD1 or TRBD2, each sharing 5 bases. The CDR3 protein: CASSVDPGRYEQYF. At the DNA level, the sequence is TGTGCCAGCAGCGTCGATCCGGGGCGATACGAGCAGTACTTC.